This T cell receptor beta chain stems from a study of cytomegalovirus exposure and HLA in healthy donors. In the study overall: Most donors, about 82% of 350 to 450 genotyped, fell in the Caucasian-associated ancestry cluster.

Study-wide results and limits: Segments of the TCR beta V type were, in most cases, productive about 87% or about 30% of the time in an earlier analysis. TRBV6-2, TRBV6-3 and other indistinguishable V segments were excluded.

This PCR relied on a set of 60 Vbeta primers and 13 Jbeta primers. Original analysis: Unique TCR beta chains totaled some 78 million in a later count, with around 12 million of them shared. The repertoire was sequenced with immunoSEQ multiplex PCR; TCRdb's copy has only in-frame clones and lacks some. From that table come the V and J calls and clone size; the DNA was used to work out D and trimming. The table includes 90,000 to 100,000 clones, approximately 80% detected once. Germline V gene sequence: CDR1 MGHDK, CDR2 SYGVNS. V was trimmed by 0 bases and J by 1 base, leaving 9 bases between them. This CDR3 region has 15 residues. This clone was recorded once. Its specificity is unknown.

V is TRBV25-1 and J is TRBJ1-1, with D perhaps matching TRBD1 (5 bases). Sequencing input: PBMCs. This TCR was recovered from a woman aged 55 to 70 in good health and CMV-seronegative. The CDR3 DNA follows: TGTGCCAGCAGTGAATATAAGGGGCAGAACACTGAAGCTTTCTTT. Translated, it gives CASSEYKGQNTEAFF.